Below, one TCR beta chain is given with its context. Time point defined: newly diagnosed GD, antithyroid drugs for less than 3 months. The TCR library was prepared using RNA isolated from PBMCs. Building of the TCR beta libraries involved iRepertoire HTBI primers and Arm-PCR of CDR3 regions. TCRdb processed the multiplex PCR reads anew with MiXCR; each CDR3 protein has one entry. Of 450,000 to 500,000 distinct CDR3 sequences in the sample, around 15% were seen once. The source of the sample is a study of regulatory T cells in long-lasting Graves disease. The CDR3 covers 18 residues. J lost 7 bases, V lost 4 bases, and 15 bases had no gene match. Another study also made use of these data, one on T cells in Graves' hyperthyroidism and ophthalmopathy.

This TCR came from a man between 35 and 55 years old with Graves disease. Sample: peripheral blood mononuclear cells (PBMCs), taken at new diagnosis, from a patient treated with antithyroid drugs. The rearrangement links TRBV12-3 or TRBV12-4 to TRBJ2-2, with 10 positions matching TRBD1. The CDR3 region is CASSSMRTGTGVNGELFF. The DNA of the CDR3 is TGTGCCAGCAGTTCTATGAGAACCGGGACAGGGGTTAACGGGGAGCTGTTTTTT.